The rows below give T cell receptor beta chains drawn from one sample of a study of CD8+ T cells in alopecia areata. Profiled with immunoSEQ multiplex PCR; TCRdb holds only in-frame clones, not every one. The sample contains 90,000 to 100,000 clones, roughly 64% of which appear only once. The sample in question was CD8+ T cells sorted from blood, obtained at week 4, from a patient treated with tofacitinib. The receptors derive from a human donor with alopecia areata. The CDR3 runs from the conserved cysteine through the conserved F or W. A D gene is named only where the DNA matches it firmly. Expanded clones are given a class, and other clones once, few, many or no size at all.

V gene	J gene	clone size	D gene	CDR3 DNA	CDR3 protein
TRBV30	TRBJ2-1	few	-	TGTGCCTGGAGTGTTATGGGCTACAATGAGCAGTTCTTC	CAWSVMGYNEQFF
TRBV19	TRBJ2-1	-	-	TGTGCCAGTATCGGGACAAGTGAGCAGTTCTTC	CASIGTSEQFF
TRBV7-2	TRBJ2-3	-	TRBD2	TGTGCCAGCAGCTTAGCTAGCGGGAGCCCCACAGATACGCAGTATTTT	CASSLASGSPTDTQYF
TRBV27	TRBJ2-3	once	-	TGTGCCAGCAGTTTATTACGGACACTCACAGATACGCAGTATTTT	CASSLLRTLTDTQYF
TRBV7-9	TRBJ2-1	few	TRBD1	TGTGCCAGCAGCGCCCGACAGGGGAGGTTGGATGAGCAGTTCTTC	CASSARQGRLDEQFF
TRBV27	TRBJ1-2	-	-	TGTGCCAGCAGTACCTATACGGGGGGCTACACCTTC	CASSTYTGGYTF
TRBV2	TRBJ2-3	-	-	TGTGCCAGCCACCAGGGTTGGGGCACAGATACGCAGTATTTT	CASHQGWGTDTQYF
TRBV15	TRBJ2-5	-	-	TGTGCCACCAGCCGAGGGACGGGCGCAGGAAAGACCCAGTACTTC	CATSRGTGAGKTQYF
TRBV27	TRBJ2-3	-	TRBD2	TGTGCCAGCAGGGAAGCGGGGACAGATACGCAGTATTTT	CASREAGTDTQYF
TRBV7-4	TRBJ1-5	-	-	TGTGCCAGCAGCCCTCGCCAACCCCAGCATTTT	CASSPRQPQHF
TRBV19	TRBJ2-2	-	-	TGTGCCAGCCTCCCCCAGAACACCGGGGAGCTGTTTTTT	CASLPQNTGELFF
TRBV9	TRBJ2-5	-	-	TGTGCCAGCAGCGCAGACAGTCAAGAGACCCAGTACTTC	CASSADSQETQYF
TRBV27	TRBJ2-6	-	TRBD1	TGTGCCAGCAGTTTATCGGGACAGGGGGTTGGGGCCAACGTCCTGACTTTC	CASSLSGQGVGANVLTF
TRBV30	TRBJ1-2	-	-	TGTGCCTGGAGCGACAGTTACTATGGCTACACCTTC	CAWSDSYYGYTF
TRBV7-2	TRBJ2-1	-	TRBD2	TGTGCCAGCAGCTTAGGGGGACTAGCTGATGAGCAGTTCTTC	CASSLGGLADEQFF
TRBV27	TRBJ1-2	-	-	TGTGCCAGCAGTCCCTGGGGGGGCCTCTATGGCTACACCTTC	CASSPWGGLYGYTF
TRBV19	TRBJ2-7	-	-	TGTGCCAGTAGCACCGGGGGGCCCTACGAGCAGTACTTC	CASSTGGPYEQYF
TRBV25-1	TRBJ1-2	-	TRBD1	TGTGCCAGCAGTGAGCTCGCCGGGACAGGTCCTTATGGCTACACCTTC	CASSELAGTGPYGYTF
TRBV7-3	TRBJ2-2	-	TRBD2	TGTGCCAGCAGCCCAGCGGGAGAAGGGTCCGGGGAGCTGTTTTTT	CASSPAGEGSGELFF
TRBV15	TRBJ1-5	few	-	TGTGCCACCAGTACTGCAAGGGTAGGCAATCAGCCCCAGCATTTT	CATSTARVGNQPQHF